This entry lists 15 T cell receptor beta chains sequenced from one sample in a study of blood T cell repertoires in COVID-19. Profiled with immunoSEQ multiplex PCR; TCRdb holds only in-frame clones, not every one. The sample has around 160,000 clones; 81% are singletons. The sequencing sample was made of peripheral blood. These receptors originate from a human donor with acute or convalescent COVID-19. The donor label of this sample is uncertain.

The chain links TRBV30 to TRBJ1-4; D gene unclear. Trimming shortened V by 4 bases and J by 3 bases, and 12 bases separated the two germline ends. Germline-derived CDR1 and CDR2 are GTSNPN and SVGIG (reference sequence). The CDR3 loop spans 14 amino acids. The CDR3 sequence: CAWKRGSANEKLFF. The CDR3, as DNA: TGTGCCTGGAAACGGGGATCAGCTAATGAAAAACTGTTTTTT.

The sample holds a few counts of this clone. The chain recombines TRBV9 with TRBJ2-2; 7 bases line up with TRBD1. V was pared by 2 bases and J by 7 bases, with 5 bases of the junction left unmatched. Germline-derived CDR1 and CDR2 are SGDLS and YYNGEE. The CDR3 is made up of 14 amino acids. The CDR3 sequence is CASSVAGGGGELFF. DNA of the CDR3: TGTGCCAGCAGCGTCGCAGGGGGTGGCGGGGAGCTGTTTTTT.

The V and J genes are TRBV7-9 and TRBJ1-5; D unresolved. V was clipped by 5 bases and J by 2 bases, with 10 bases between them. This CDR3 is built from 14 residues. Germline V gene lookup returns CDR1 SEHNR and CDR2 FQNEAQ (reference sequence). DNA for the CDR3: TGTGCCAGCAGCCCCCTGGGAGGCAATCAGCCCCAGCATTTT. As protein: CASSPLGGNQPQHF. The variable domain in full, completed from reference TRBV7-9 and TRBJ1-5, reads DTGVSQNPRHKITKRGQNVTFRCDPISEHNRLYWYRQTLGQGPEFLTYFQNEAQLEKSRLLSDRFSAERPKGSFSTLEIQRTEQGDSAMYLCASSPLGGNQPQHFGDGTRLSIL.

This sequence joins TRBV5-1 and TRBJ2-2; 12 bases agree with TRBD1. The V gene end was trimmed by 4 bases and the J gene end by 8 bases; junction bases not matched to a gene: 9. This CDR3 has 16 amino acids. Germline assignment: CDR1 SGHRS and CDR2 YFSETQ. CDR3 protein: CASSPGDRGLSGELFF. CDR3 nucleotides: TGCGCCAGCAGCCCAGGGGACAGGGGGCTCTCGGGGGAGCTGTTTTTT.

The chain joins TRBV6-6 to TRBJ1-6; D not certain. Trimming shortened V by 5 bases and J by 12 bases, and 11 bases separated the two germline ends. Looked up from germline, CDR1 is MNHNY and CDR2 is SVGAGI (reference sequence). The CDR3 runs to 12 residues. In DNA, the CDR3 is TGTGCCAGCAGTAACCCCACGGTACCCCTCCACTTT. Translated: CASSNPTVPLHF.

The V gene is TRBV6-1, the J gene TRBJ1-5; no definite D call. Trimming took off 3 bases at V and 5 bases at J, with 17 bases between the two ends. Germline lookup yields CDR1 MNHNS and CDR2 SASEGT. The CDR3 has 16 amino acids. The CDR3 loop is CASSEVPPYFYQPQHF. CDR3 nucleotides: TGTGCCAGCAGTGAGGTCCCCCCCTACTTTTATCAGCCCCAGCATTTT.

The V and J genes are TRBV19 and TRBJ1-1; TRBD1 is a possible D gene (6 bases). Germline lookup yields CDR1 LNHDA and CDR2 SQIVND (reference sequence). V lost 5 bases, J lost 2 bases, and 12 bases lay in between. This CDR3 spans 14 amino acids. Written as DNA, the CDR3 is TGTGCCAGTAGTCCCGGGACACCTAACACTGAAGCTTTCTTT. Its protein is CASSPGTPNTEAFF.

This clone was detected once. This chain links TRBV9 with TRBJ2-5; TRBD2 matches 9 bases. Unmatched junction bases numbered 8, after V lost 2 bases and J lost 0 bases. CDR3 length equals 17 residues. Per the germline V gene, CDR1 is SGDLS and CDR2 is YYNGEE. CDR3: CASSVFPTSGYQETQYF. The CDR3 coding sequence is TGTGCCAGCAGCGTCTTCCCGACTAGCGGCTACCAAGAGACCCAGTACTTC.

The chain is built from TRBV5-5 and TRBJ2-2; 8 nucleotides match TRBD1. The CDR3 loop spans 15 amino acids. CDR1 SGHKS and CDR2 YYEKEE come from the germline V gene (reference sequence). The junction had 5 bases not matched to a gene; V was cut back by 1 base and J by 6 bases. The CDR3 spells CASSLYQGASGELFF. DNA for the CDR3: TGTGCCAGCAGCTTGTACCAGGGGGCCTCCGGGGAGCTGTTTTTT. Drawing the rest from reference TRBV5-5 and TRBJ2-2, the complete variable domain is DAGVTQSPTHLIKTRGQQVTLRCSPISGHKSVSWYQQVLGQGPQFIFQYYEKEERGRGNFPDRFSARQFPNYSSELNVNALLLGDSALYLCASSLYQGASGELFFGEGSRLTVL.

This chain joins TRBV7-6 and TRBJ1-3; D is uncertain. The germline gives CDR1 SGHVS, CDR2 FNYEAQ. This CDR3 contains 17 residues. Deletions cut 5 bases from V and 0 bases from J, with 17 bases between. This chain's CDR3 is CASSRPEGRSSGNTIYF. The CDR3, as DNA: TGTGCCAGCAGCCGCCCGGAAGGGAGGAGCTCTGGAAACACCATATATTTT.

Turning to this clone: The sample has other DNA sequences that encode this CDR3 too. V gene TRBV9 combines with J gene TRBJ1-1, with 8 nucleotides matching TRBD1. CDR1 and CDR2 (germline): SGDLS, YYNGEE. The CDR3 spans 12 residues. V shed 3 bases, J shed 7 bases, and the junction held 2 bases outside the gene matches. The CDR3 sequence: CASSAGQGEAFF. The CDR3 DNA sequence: TGTGCCAGCAGCGCAGGACAGGGTGAAGCTTTCTTT.

This clone turned up a few times. The chain joins TRBV6-1 to TRBJ2-5; a weak D match, TRBD2 (6 bases). Per the germline V gene, CDR1 is MNHNS and CDR2 is SASEGT. The CDR3 is 14 residues long. The germline V and J ends were trimmed by 2 bases and 5 bases, with 12 bases remaining between them. CDR3 in DNA: TGTGCCAGCAGTGAATGGGGACTCCATGAGACCCAGTACTTC. Encoded protein: CASSEWGLHETQYF.

This clone was found once. This rearrangement joins TRBV2 to TRBJ1-3; 9 nucleotides agree with TRBD1. Germline-derived CDR1 and CDR2 are SNHLY and FYNNEI. V lost 6 bases, J lost 4 bases, and 7 bases stayed unmatched. The CDR3 runs 15 residues. The CDR3 DNA is TGTGCCAGCAGATGGGACAGGGCTTACGGAAACACCATATATTTT. Translation gives CASRWDRAYGNTIYF.

The chain joins TRBV10-1 to TRBJ2-3; no reliable D call. This CDR3 has 13 amino acids. The germline gives CDR1 WNHNN, CDR2 SYGVQD (reference sequence). The ends were cut back, 4 bases at V and 6 bases at J, with 11 bases in the middle. The DNA of the CDR3 is TGCGCCAGCAGTGGGGCTATATGGGATACGCAGTATTTT. Protein: CASSGAIWDTQYF.

This chain uses TRBV24-1 with TRBJ1-5; no definite D call. V was shortened by 2 bases and J by 4 bases, with 2 bases between the two germline ends. Germline CDR1 reads KGHDR; CDR2 reads SFDVKD. The CDR3 length is 12 residues. The CDR3 coding sequence is TGTGCCACCAGTGATTCTAATCAGCCCCAGCATTTT. Translating gives CATSDSNQPQHF.